The 25 T cell receptor beta chains presented below share a single source sample, sequenced in a study of blood T cell repertoires in COVID-19. Sequencing used immunoSEQ multiplex PCR; TCRdb keeps in-frame clones, though not all of them. The repertoire holds about 280,000 clones, with around 88% as singletons. What was sequenced was peripheral blood. All receptors derive from a woman aged 25-40 years who had recovered from COVID-19.

The rearrangement uses TRBV11-2 and TRBJ1-2; D is perhaps TRBD1 (6 bases). The CDR3 is made up of 14 amino acids. The V end lost 5 bases, the J end lost 8 bases, and 18 bases lay between the germline ends. CDR1 and CDR2 from the germline V gene are SGHAT and FQNNGV. The CDR3 region has the DNA TGTGCCAGCAGCCCAATTCGGGGGGCCTACGGCTACACCTTC. The encoded protein is CASSPIRGAYGYTF.

The V gene is TRBV19, the J gene TRBJ2-1; D is undetermined. Trimming took 3 bases from V and 0 from J, leaving 6 bases between them. Per germline, CDR1 LNHDA and CDR2 SQIVND (reference sequence). The CDR3 is made up of 14 amino acids. The DNA of the CDR3 is TGTGCCAGTAGTATCTCTTACTCCTACAATGAGCAGTTCTTC. This sequence encodes CASSISYSYNEQFF.

A word on this clone: The same CDR3 arises from other DNA sequences in this sample as well. The rearrangement joins TRBV3-1 (or the pseudogene TRBV3-2) to TRBJ2-5, with 9 bases fitting TRBD1. J was trimmed by 1 base and V by 3 bases; bases with no gene match: 0. The CDR3 spans 14 residues. CDR1 and CDR2 (germline): LGHDT, YNNKEL (reference sequence). CDR3 sequence: CASSQTGGQETQYF. The DNA for the CDR3 is TGTGCCAGCAGCCAGACAGGGGGCCAAGAGACCCAGTACTTC.

The chain uses TRBV3-1 (or the pseudogene TRBV3-2) and TRBJ2-3; D gene uncertain. CDR3 length equals 16 residues. Trimming took off 4 bases at V and 0 bases at J, with 14 bases between the two ends. CDR1 and CDR2 from the germline V gene are LGHDT and YNNKEL (reference sequence). The CDR3 DNA sequence: TGTGCCAGCAGCCCCGCTGGCAGTTCTAGCACAGATACGCAGTATTTT. Its translation: CASSPAGSSSTDTQYF.

V usage is TRBV7-2 and J usage is TRBJ2-7; TRBD2 matches 7 bases. Germline V gives CDR1 SGHTA, CDR2 FQGNSA. This CDR3 is built from 15 residues. Trimming cost V 5 bases and J 0 bases; bases outside gene matches: 7. CDR3 nucleotide sequence: TGTGCCAGCAGCCGTTTGGGGGAGGGCTCCTACGAGCAGTACTTC. Its translation is CASSRLGEGSYEQYF.

V usage is TRBV4-1 and J usage is TRBJ1-6; 7 bases fit TRBD1. The V gene's germline CDR1 is MGHRA and CDR2 YSYEKL. This CDR3 spans 16 amino acids. J gave up 7 bases and V 4 bases, and 10 bases lay outside the gene matches. CDR3 nucleotides: TGCGCCAGCAGCCTGAGGCAGGGGGTCAGAAATTCACCCCTCCACTTT. Residues: CASSLRQGVRNSPLHF.

This chain joins TRBV12-5 and TRBJ2-3, with unresolved D. The CDR3 is 13 amino acids. CDR1 and CDR2 from the germline V gene are LGHNT and FRNRAP. With 3 bases removed from V and 5 bases from J, the gap between germline ends came to 9 bases. DNA of the CDR3: TGTGCTAGTGGTTTCCCCCCGGGAGATACGCAGTATTTT. Translation: CASGFPPGDTQYF.

Written as DNA, the CDR3 is TGTGCCAGCAGCTCCGGGACTAGCGGGAGAGATACGCAGTATTTT. This codes for CASSSGTSGRDTQYF. The V gene is TRBV7-2, the J gene TRBJ2-3; 14 positions agree with TRBD2. The germline V gene has CDR1 SGHTA and CDR2 FQGNSA. Trimming cost V 4 bases and J 5 bases; bases outside gene matches: 2. The CDR3 contains 15 residues.

The CDR3, as DNA: TGTGCCAGCAGCTTATCACAAATGGACAGGGTATTAGGCTACACCTTC. It encodes CASSLSQMDRVLGYTF. The V and J genes are TRBV13 and TRBJ1-2; 8 bases are shared with TRBD1. Losses at the gene ends were 2 bases for V and 8 bases for J; bases not matched to a gene: 13. Germline V gene lookup returns CDR1 PRHDT and CDR2 FYEKMQ (reference sequence). CDR3 size: 16 residues.

This clone was seen only a few times. The J gene is TRBJ1-5, the V gene TRBV10-3; 9 bases line up with TRBD1. CDR1 is ENHRY, CDR2 SYGVKD, per germline. V was clipped by 10 bases and J by 4 bases; unmatched bases: 5. This CDR3 is 13 amino acids long. The CDR3 DNA sequence: TGTGCCACCAGGGACAGGGAAAATCAGCCCCAGCATTTT. Translated, it gives CATRDRENQPQHF.

The chain joins TRBV28 to TRBJ2-6; D gene ambiguous. CDR1 and CDR2 (germline): MDHEN, SYDVKM. V was pared by 7 bases and J by 0 bases, with 13 bases between. The CDR3 sequence is 16 residues long. The CDR3 sequence: CASIPTVGSGANVLTF. The CDR3 DNA follows: TGTGCCAGCATACCGACTGTGGGCTCTGGGGCCAACGTCCTGACTTTC.

J is TRBJ2-2 and V is TRBV2, with D possibly matching TRBD1 (6 bases). Trimming took 1 base from V and 4 from J, leaving 16 bases between them. CDR1 is SNHLY, CDR2 FYNNEI, per germline. The CDR3 extends over 17 amino acids. This chain's CDR3 is CASSEGRAGAGTGELFF. The CDR3 nucleotides read TGTGCCAGCAGTGAAGGAAGAGCAGGGGCGGGCACCGGGGAGCTGTTTTTT.

The CDR3 sequence is CSVEDAGETQYF. CDR3 coding DNA: TGCAGCGTTGAAGATGCGGGTGAGACCCAGTACTTC. The rearrangement links TRBV29-1 to TRBJ2-5; weak D call: TRBD2 (5 bases). V lost 0 bases, J lost 5 bases, and 7 bases lay in between. This CDR3 region has 12 residues. Germline loops: CDR1 SQVTM, CDR2 ANQGSEA.

The CDR3 coding sequence is TGTGCCAGCAGTCGCGGACAGGGGATAGGGGGCTACACCTTC. Its protein is CASSRGQGIGGYTF. The chain is built from TRBV5-8 and TRBJ1-2, with TRBD1 matching over 9 bases. CDR1 SGHTS and CDR2 YDEGEE come from the germline V gene. CDR3 size: 14 residues. Losses at the gene ends were 5 bases for V and 8 bases for J; bases not matched to a gene: 10.

V and J are TRBV24-1 and TRBJ2-1; a weak D match, TRBD1 (6 bases). With 6 bases removed from V and 8 bases from J, the gap between germline ends came to 13 bases. CDR1 and CDR2 from the germline V gene are KGHDR and SFDVKD. There are 13 residues in the CDR3. The CDR3 protein is CATSTTGLDEQFF. In DNA form, the CDR3 reads TGTGCCACCAGTACCACAGGGCTCGATGAGCAGTTCTTC.

The chain has TRBV2 and TRBJ1-4; D unresolved. The CDR3 length is 15 residues. Germline V lookup: CDR1 SNHLY, CDR2 FYNNEI. The ends were cut back, 4 bases at V and 0 bases at J, with 9 bases in the middle. CDR3 sequence (DNA): TGTGCCAGCAGTGGGCCAATCGCAACTAATGAAAAACTGTTTTTT. It codes for CASSGPIATNEKLFF.

A few counts support this clone. The chain links TRBV11-2 to TRBJ1-4, with 10 bases fitting TRBD1. With V trimmed by 3 bases and J by 8 bases, 9 bases remained unmatched. The CDR3 is made up of 16 amino acids. The germline V gene has CDR1 SGHAT and CDR2 FQNNGV. This chain's CDR3 is CASSFLLGTGDEKLFF. CDR3 bases: TGTGCCAGCAGCTTCCTTCTGGGGACAGGGGACGAAAAACTGTTTTTT.

The chain joins TRBV11-3 to TRBJ2-2; possibly TRBD1 for D (6 bases). The CDR3 contains 18 residues. Deletions cut 0 bases from V and 1 base from J, with 15 bases between. CDR1 is SGHNT and CDR2 is YENEEA in the germline V gene. The DNA for the CDR3 is TGTGCCAGCAGCTTAGATCTTTTTGGACAGCTGAACACCGGGGAGCTGTTTTTT. This translates into CASSLDLFGQLNTGELFF. Complete variable domain (other parts from reference TRBV11-3 and TRBJ2-2): EAGVVQSPRYKIIEKKQPVAFWCNPISGHNTLYWYLQNLGQGPELLIRYENEEAVDDSQLPKDRFSAERLKGVDSTLKIQPAELGDSAVYLCASSLDLFGQLNTGELFFGEGSRLTVL.

V usage is TRBV29-1 and J usage is TRBJ2-4; 9 positions match TRBD2. Germline CDR1 and CDR2: SQVTM and ANQGSEA. There are 12 residues in the CDR3. J lost 12 bases, V lost 4 bases, and 7 bases had no gene match. The CDR3 nucleotides read TGCAGCGTTGTGAGTAGCGGGGGAAATCAGTACTTC. This sequence encodes CSVVSSGGNQYF.

The V and J genes are TRBV19 and TRBJ2-3; D unclear. V lost 5 bases and J 0 bases, leaving 12 bases between the germline ends. CDR3 length: 15 amino acids. CDR1 and CDR2 from the germline V gene are LNHDA and SQIVND (reference sequence). CDR3 coding DNA: TGTGCCAGTAGTTATGGCGGCGTTAGCACAGATACGCAGTATTTT. Protein: CASSYGGVSTDTQYF.

CDR3 bases: TGTGCCAGCAGCTTAGAGTTACAGGACGAAAACTATGGCTACACCTTC. Protein product: CASSLELQDENYGYTF. V and J are TRBV13 and TRBJ1-2, with D possibly TRBD1 on 5 matching bases. This CDR3 spans 16 amino acids. Germline CDR1 and CDR2: PRHDT and FYEKMQ (reference sequence). V gave up 1 base and J gave up 2 bases, with 14 bases separating them.

The gene calls are TRBV27 and TRBJ2-7; a weak D match, TRBD2 (6 bases). V was cut by 2 bases and J by 0 bases, with 11 bases left in between. The CDR3 totals 15 residues. The V gene's germline CDR1 is MNHEY and CDR2 SMNVEV (reference sequence). The CDR3 here is CASSLAGLSSYEQYF. The CDR3 bases are TGTGCCAGCAGTTTAGCGGGGCTGAGCTCCTACGAGCAGTACTTC.

V usage is TRBV28 and J usage is TRBJ1-2; 8 bases line up with TRBD1. V trimming: 6 bases; J trimming: 6 bases; junction bases outside the gene matches: 12. Germline values: CDR1 MDHEN, CDR2 SYDVKM. This CDR3 comprises 15 residues. This CDR3 is CASSLSVLRGHGYTF. In nucleotides, the CDR3 is TGTGCCAGCAGCCTCTCCGTTCTCAGGGGGCATGGCTACACCTTC.

J is TRBJ2-1 and V is TRBV24-1; 10 nucleotides match TRBD1. Germline CDR1 and CDR2: KGHDR and SFDVKD. CDR3 length: 15 residues. J gave up 4 bases and V 3 bases, and 2 bases lay outside the gene matches. CDR3 bases: TGTGCCACCAGTGATCCGGGACAGGGGTACAATGAGCAGTTCTTC. Its protein product is CATSDPGQGYNEQFF.

V gene TRBV28 combines with J gene TRBJ2-7; D ambiguous. The CDR3 is 12 amino acids. Trimming stripped 5 bases from V and 1 base from J, with 6 bases between. Looked up from germline, CDR1 is MDHEN and CDR2 is SYDVKM. The chain's CDR3 is CASSQQSYEQYF. CDR3 DNA: TGTGCCAGCAGTCAACAATCCTACGAGCAGTACTTC.